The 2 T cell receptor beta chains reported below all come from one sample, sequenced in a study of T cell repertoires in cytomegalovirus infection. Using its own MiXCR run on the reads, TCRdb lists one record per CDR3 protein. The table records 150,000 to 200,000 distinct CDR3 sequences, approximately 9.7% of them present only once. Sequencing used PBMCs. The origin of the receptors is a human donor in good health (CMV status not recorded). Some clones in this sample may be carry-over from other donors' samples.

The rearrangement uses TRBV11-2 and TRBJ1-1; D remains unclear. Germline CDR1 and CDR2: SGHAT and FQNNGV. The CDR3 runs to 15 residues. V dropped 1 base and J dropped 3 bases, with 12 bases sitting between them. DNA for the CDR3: TGTGCCAGCAGCTTAGTTGAGGGAGGCCACACTGAAGCTTTCTTT. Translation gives CASSLVEGGHTEAFF. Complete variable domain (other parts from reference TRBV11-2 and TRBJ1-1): EAGVAQSPRYKIIEKRQSVAFWCNPISGHATLYWYQQILGQGPKLLIQFQNNGVVDDSQLPKDRFSAERLKGVDSTLKIQPAKLEDSAVYLCASSLVEGGHTEAFFGQGTRLTVV.

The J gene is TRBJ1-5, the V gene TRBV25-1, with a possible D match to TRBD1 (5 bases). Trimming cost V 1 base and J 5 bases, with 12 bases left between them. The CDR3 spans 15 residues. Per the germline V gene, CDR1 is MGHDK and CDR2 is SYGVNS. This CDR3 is CASSESGRVDQPQHF. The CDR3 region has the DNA TGTGCCAGCAGTGAATCGGGCAGGGTGGATCAGCCCCAGCATTTT.